The 16 T cell receptor beta chains given below trace back to one sample, sequenced in a study of early stage breast cancer tumors. The protocol was immunoSEQ multiplex PCR, while the TCRdb copy is restricted to in-frame clones and leaves out a portion. Among 30,000 to 35,000 clones listed, roughly four fifths were seen once. Sequenced: blood. All receptors derive from a person in their 40s with breast cancer.

This clone was recorded once. The chain combines TRBV19 with TRBJ1-1; 9 bases map to TRBD1. V lost 5 bases, J lost 4 bases, and 8 bases stayed unmatched. Looked up from germline, CDR1 is LNHDA and CDR2 is SQIVND (reference sequence). The CDR3 consists of 15 residues. The DNA for the CDR3 is TGTGCCAGTAGTTTCGACAGGGGGGTGGGCACTGAAGCTTTCTTT. Amino acids: CASSFDRGVGTEAFF.

This chain connects TRBV6-5 to TRBJ2-7; possibly TRBD1 for D (8 bases). Germline values: CDR1 MNHEY, CDR2 SVGAGI. This CDR3 is built from 14 residues. The V and J ends lost 6 bases and 3 bases respectively, with 15 bases between them. CDR3 in DNA: TGTGCCAGCAGCTGGACAGGGAGGGTCTACGAGCAGTACTTC. Translation: CASSWTGRVYEQYF.

In this sample, this clone turned up a few times. The chain is built from TRBV30 and TRBJ2-5; 12 nucleotides match TRBD1. Germline V gives CDR1 GTSNPN, CDR2 SVGIG (reference sequence). V dropped 3 bases and J dropped 5; count of bases not matched to a gene: 19. This CDR3 is 19 amino acids long. For the CDR3, the DNA is TGTGCCTGGAGAAAGCCGTTCGGGACAGGGGGCTCTTATCGGGAGACCCAGTACTTC. As protein: CAWRKPFGTGGSYRETQYF.

The rearrangement links TRBV11-3 to TRBJ2-7; TRBD1 or TRBD2 may be the D gene (6 bases each). Germline values: CDR1 SGHNT, CDR2 YENEEA. V shed 5 bases and J shed 2 bases, with 19 bases lying between them. CDR3 length: 16 residues. The CDR3 loop reads CASSDPGGPAPYEQYF. The CDR3 region has the DNA TGTGCCAGCAGCGATCCCGGGGGCCCCGCTCCCTACGAGCAGTACTTC.

The chain employs TRBV18 and TRBJ2-7; TRBD2 might be the D (5 bases). The CDR3 has 16 amino acids. Deletions cut 3 bases from V and 1 base from J, with 16 bases between. Germline lookup yields CDR1 KGHSH and CDR2 LQKENI. CDR3 amino acids: CASSPAGGGRSYEQYF. CDR3 coding DNA: TGTGCCAGCTCACCCGCCGGTGGTGGGAGATCCTACGAGCAGTACTTC.

The chain couples TRBV7-2 to TRBJ2-2, with D perhaps matching TRBD2 (6 bases). V lost 2 bases and J 7 bases, leaving 14 bases between the germline ends. The CDR3 is 15 amino acids. Germline CDR1 reads SGHTA; CDR2 reads FQGNSA. CDR3 loop: CASSLQSGEVGELFF. Here the CDR3 DNA reads TGTGCCAGCAGCTTACAGTCGGGAGAGGTCGGGGAGCTGTTTTTT.

This rearrangement joins TRBV2 to TRBJ2-3, with D unresolved. Trimming removed 4 bases at V and 1 base at J, with 6 bases between. The CDR3 runs to 13 residues. The germline V gene encodes CDR1 SNHLY and CDR2 FYNNEI. This CDR3 reads CASSGVGTDTQYF. The CDR3 nucleotides are TGTGCCAGCAGTGGAGTGGGCACAGATACGCAGTATTTT.

This clone was detected a few times. V and J are TRBV7-9 and TRBJ1-1; 7 nucleotides match TRBD1. CDR1 and CDR2 from the germline V gene are SEHNR and FQNEAQ (reference sequence). The CDR3 extends over 13 amino acids. V lost 2 bases and J lost 3; bases outside the gene matches: 0. The CDR3 DNA reads TGTGCCAGCAGCTTACAGGGGGACACTGAAGCTTTCTTT. This sequence encodes CASSLQGDTEAFF.

This clone has just one count. The chain is built from TRBV5-4 and TRBJ2-1; 9 nucleotides align to TRBD2. V shed 4 bases, J shed 9 bases, and the junction held 11 bases outside the gene matches. CDR1 is SGHNT, CDR2 YYREEE, per germline (reference sequence). The CDR3 extends over 15 amino acids. The CDR3 bases are TGTGCCAGCAGCCTGACCGGGACTAGCCCATCTGAGCAGTTCTTC. Residues: CASSLTGTSPSEQFF.

In its sample, this clone was seen a few times. The chain links TRBV2 to TRBJ2-2; 10 nucleotides align to TRBD2. V lost 6 bases, J lost 3 bases, and 10 bases stayed unmatched. CDR1 and CDR2 (germline): SNHLY, FYNNEI. CDR3 length: 17 amino acids. CDR3 nucleotides: TGTGCCAGCAGCGCATACCTAGCGGGAGTTTACACCGGGGAGCTGTTTTTT. Protein product: CASSAYLAGVYTGELFF.

The V and J genes are TRBV4-2 and TRBJ1-2, with no clear D. The CDR3 sequence is 13 residues long. Germline CDR1 is LGHNA and CDR2 is YNFKEQ. Between the trimmed V and J ends, which lost 6 bases and 2 bases, there was a span of 10 bases. CDR3 region: CASRDPPNYGYTF. The CDR3 DNA reads TGTGCCAGCAGGGACCCCCCGAACTATGGCTACACCTTC.

The chain recombines TRBV30 with TRBJ2-1; TRBD2 agrees at 10 bases. This CDR3 region has 17 residues. V lost 0 bases to trimming and J lost 3 bases; unmatched junction nucleotides: 8. The germline V gene encodes CDR1 GTSNPN and CDR2 SVGIG (reference sequence). CDR3 DNA sequence: TGTGCCTGGAGTGTACCGTGGACTAGCGGAAACTACAATGAGCAGTTCTTC. It is translated as CAWSVPWTSGNYNEQFF. Full variable domain (outside the CDR3, taken from reference TRBV30 and TRBJ2-1): SQTIHQWPATLVQPVGSPLSLECTVEGTSNPNLYWYRQAAGRGLQLLFYSVGIGQISSEVPQNLSASRPQDRQFILSSKKLLLSDSGFYLCAWSVPWTSGNYNEQFFGPGTRLTVL.

J is TRBJ1-3 and V is TRBV6-5; no clear D gene. The CDR3 has 15 residues. From germline, CDR1 is MNHEY and CDR2 SVGAGI. The ends were cut back, 6 bases at V and 2 bases at J, with 14 bases in the middle. The DNA for the CDR3 is TGTGCCAGCAGACTCTCCCTGACGCCTGGAAACACCATATATTTT. Its translation: CASRLSLTPGNTIYF.

This clone was seen once. The V call is TRBV29-1, the J call TRBJ2-7; D perhaps matches TRBD2 (6 bases). Germline assignment: CDR1 SQVTM and CDR2 ANQGSEA. The CDR3 length is 12 residues. Trimming cost V 6 bases and J 6 bases, with 15 bases left between them. The CDR3 DNA reads TGCAGCGTATCCCGGGAGTTCAGCGAGCAGTACTTC. This translates into CSVSREFSEQYF.

The chain joins TRBV7-3 to TRBJ2-7; 7 bases line up with TRBD2. CDR3 length equals 16 residues. Germline trimming cut 5 bases from V and 5 bases from J; bases unmatched to any gene: 15. CDR1 SGHTA and CDR2 FQGTGA come from the germline V gene. This CDR3 is CASSPETGRVFHEQYF. The DNA for the CDR3 is TGTGCCAGCAGCCCTGAAACGGGGAGGGTCTTCCACGAGCAGTACTTC.

The V and J genes are TRBV2 and TRBJ1-1; D not certain. CDR3 length: 11 amino acids. Between the trimmed V and J ends, which lost 7 bases and 7 bases, there was a span of 10 bases. Germline V gives CDR1 SNHLY, CDR2 FYNNEI. In DNA, the CDR3 is TGTGCCAGCATGGCAGAGCTTGAAGCTTTCTTT. Translation gives CASMAELEAFF.